The T cell receptor (beta chain) under discussion was sequenced for a study of shared clonotypes between healthy human individuals. This clone was found a few times. The assay was immunoSEQ multiplex PCR, and TCRdb's table has in-frame clones only and misses some. The table has about 530,000 clones, 90% to 96% seen once. V lost 4 bases and J 9 bases, leaving 20 bases between the germline ends. Germline values: CDR1 SGHNT, CDR2 YYREEE (reference sequence). The CDR3 contains 14 residues. This TCR derives from a woman in her 30s in good health. V is TRBV5-4 and J is TRBJ2-7; either TRBD1 or TRBD2 may fit D (6 bases each). The source material was naive CD4+ T cells sorted from blood. Subset denoted: CD45RA+ positively selected. In DNA form, the CDR3 reads TGTGCCAGCAGCCCTCGGGGGCCCCTGTCGGGGCAGTACTTC. Its translation: CASSPRGPLSGQYF.